This TCR beta chain was sequenced during a study of beta chain features in type 1 diabetes (dated by TCRdb to the late 2010s). Study-wide context: Patients and healthy donors did not differ in mean age, gender distribution, total cell number or subset yield. Regulatory and stem cell-like memory subsets were isolated from only 8 patients and 8 healthy donors, whereas naive and central memory subsets came from all 28 donors. Across all samples, some 99 million sorted cells were examined, and cell number per subset correlated strongly with RNA yield. The study compared TCRB repertoires of sorted circulating CD4+ T cell subsets between recently diagnosed type 1 diabetes patients and matched healthy donors. Beyond this particular receptor, the publication reports: At VDJ recombination sites, type 1 diabetes patients had fewer insertions and more deleted nucleotides, which implies abnormalities in thymic rearrangement. HLA sub-analyses involved small numbers of individuals, so any influence of HLA type on TCRB rearrangement remained unresolved. PCR might favor shorter templates, but patient and control samples were amplified and corrected together, so any skew would affect both groups equally. In all four CD4+ subsets, TCRB CDR3 length was moderately but significantly shorter in type 1 diabetes patients. Naive, central memory and regulatory TCRB repertoires appeared to be more similar among patients than among healthy donors. Because cDNA was sequenced instead of genomic DNA, highly expressing activated cells could be over-represented, though the groups showed no difference in activation or CD3 levels.

Each donor gave one peripheral blood draw, averaging roughly 0.11 L, which was collected into heparinised tubes. Using a panel that included CD45RO, CCR7, CD25, CD127, CD95 and CD27, naive, central memory, regulatory and stem cell-like memory CD4+ T cells were sorted on a BD FACSAria II. Every sorted population had a purity above 95%. PBMCs were separated immediately by Lymphoprep density gradient centrifugation and were stained directly, without being cultured. Samples were stained and sorted in pairs, with one healthy donor and one patient per experiment, so that batch effects were minimized. The entire amount of isolated RNA was reverse transcribed using the High Capacity cDNA Reverse Transcription Kit, so the sequenced TCRB transcripts were expressed ones. Deep immunoSEQ sequencing was applied to naive, central memory and regulatory T cell samples, giving an average of about 3.57 million total reads per sample. Sorted cells were lysed in RLT buffer and RNA was extracted with DNase-treated RNeasy Micro or Mini kits, depending on cell number. Each cell subset was processed separately to prevent cross-contamination, with patient and healthy donor samples processed together. The immunoSEQ multiplex PCR was used to amplify TCRB sequences from cDNA, yielding 87-bp fragments that span the CDR3 region. Amplicons were sequenced on the Illumina HiSeq platform. The source study handled its data this way. Synthetic template baselines were used to correct PCR bias computationally, reads within Hamming distance 2 were collapsed together, and singletons that could not be merged were discarded. Reads were aligned to IMGT to assign V, D and J genes, CDR3 length, and insertions or deletions at six rearrangement sites. Within each subset, clonotype counts were normalized to the number of sorted cells before true diversity and Gini coefficients were calculated with the tcR R package. Repertoire sharing was quantified using the overlap coefficient calculated on TCRB nucleotide sequences. Drawn from immuneACCESS, this table holds only the in-frame rearrangements with V and J called that TCRdb kept. Clones are partly lost; checked studies trace under half to an unresolved V gene and leave the rest unexplained. V and J calls and clone size are as listed in that table; D and trimming were resolved from the DNA. In all, the sample holds 120,000 or so clones, and 16% of those were seen once. The ten most abundant clones make up approximately 2.2% of the sample.

The trim is 0 bases for V and 4 bases for J, with a gap of 5 bases between the germline ends. CDR1 is given as LGHNA and CDR2 as YSLEER, both from the germline V gene. There are 13 amino acids in the CDR3, from cysteine to phenylalanine inclusive. Solely the CDR3 DNA is kept, with 39 bases framed from the first base. On this clone itself: There is no known antigen for this receptor. The input lacks base qualities; no much larger clone sits a single base away.

This TCR derives from a man in his thirties or forties with type 1 diabetes. The chain joins TRBV4-3 to TRBJ2-3; no D gene call is confident. Sequences were obtained from central memory CD4+ T cells from blood. Read as DNA, the sequence is TGCGCCAGCAGCCAAGATATCCCAGATACGCAGTATTTT. Translated, this gives CASSQDIPDTQYF.